This entry describes one TCR beta chain. Its antigen is currently unknown. Study-level points and caveats: Tumor memory CD4+ T cell TCR gene usage clustered with blood and lymph node memory CD4+ cells and lymph node naive CD4+ cells.

Constant-region reverse primers amplified full-length variable regions, followed by semi-nested Nested Universal Primer A PCR. TCRdb re-analysed the 5' RACE reads in MiXCR, keeping a single row per CDR3 protein. The data show about 42,000 distinct CDR3 sequences, 25% to 35% seen once. Memory CD4+ T cells were sorted as CD4+CD45RO+CD25- cells. The CDR3 has 15 amino acids. CDR1 DFQATT and CDR2 SNEGSKA come from the germline V gene (reference sequence). V lost 6 bases and J lost 3; bases outside the gene matches: 11. Sequencing input: tumor-infiltrating memory CD4+ T cells sorted from the breast tumor. The subset: memory CD4+ T cells, CD4+CD45RO+CD25-. The receptor's source is a female donor with breast cancer. This chain links TRBV20-1 with TRBJ1-5; 7 bases match TRBD1. CDR3 residues: CSARKYGTDNQPQHF. DNA for the CDR3: TGCAGTGCCCGGAAGTACGGGACAGACAATCAGCCCCAGCATTTT.